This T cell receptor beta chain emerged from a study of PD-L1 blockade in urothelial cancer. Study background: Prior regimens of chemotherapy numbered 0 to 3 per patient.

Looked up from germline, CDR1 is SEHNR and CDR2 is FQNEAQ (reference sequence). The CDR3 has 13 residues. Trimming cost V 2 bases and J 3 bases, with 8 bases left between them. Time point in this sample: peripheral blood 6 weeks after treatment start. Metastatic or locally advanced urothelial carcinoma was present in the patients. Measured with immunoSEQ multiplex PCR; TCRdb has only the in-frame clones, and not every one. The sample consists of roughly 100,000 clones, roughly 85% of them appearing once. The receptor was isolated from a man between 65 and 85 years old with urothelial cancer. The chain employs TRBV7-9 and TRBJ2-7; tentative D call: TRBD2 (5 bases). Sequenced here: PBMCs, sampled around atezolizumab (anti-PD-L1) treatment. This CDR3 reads CASSLSGSYEQYF. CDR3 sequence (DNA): TGTGCCAGCAGCTTAAGTGGGAGCTACGAGCAGTACTTC.